One and the same sample provided the 8 T cell receptor beta chains below, sequenced in a study of CD8+CD57+ T cells in acquired aplastic anemia. The template used for profiling TCR beta VDJ and CDR3 was genomic DNA. TCRdb reanalysed the reads using MiXCR and keeps one entry per CDR3 protein. The data show about 81,000 distinct CDR3 sequences, with around 42% seen just once and roughly 70% held by the top ten. Sequencing input: sorted CD4+, CD8+, or CD8+CD57+ T cells (not recorded which) from PBMCs. These receptors all stem from a human donor in good health, serving as a control.

V usage is TRBV10-3 and J usage is TRBJ2-7; TRBD1 or TRBD2 may be the D gene (5 bases each). The ends were cut back, 4 bases at V and 0 bases at J, with 10 bases in the middle. This CDR3 has 14 residues. Germline-derived CDR1 and CDR2 are ENHRY and SYGVKD. The CDR3 DNA follows: TGTGCCATCAGTGGGGACCGGAGCTCCTACGAGCAGTACTTC. Amino acid sequence: CAISGDRSSYEQYF.

Regarding this clonotype: This may come from a read error, since a much larger clone is one base off. This CDR3 reads CASIWSSAHYNEQFF. CDR3 DNA: TGTGCCAGCATCTGGTCTAGCGCTCACTACAATGAGCAGTTCTTC. V is TRBV11-1 and J is TRBJ2-1; tentative D call: TRBD2 (6 bases). The CDR3 is 15 residues long. V lost 7 bases and J lost 3, with 16 bases in between. CDR1 is SGHAT and CDR2 is FQDESV in the germline V gene (reference sequence).

This clonotype was picked up one time. A much larger clone lies one base from this, so it may be a read error. V and J are TRBV9 and TRBJ1-5, with TRBD1 matching 8 bases. This CDR3 is built from 14 residues. Germline V CDR1 and CDR2: SGDLS, YYNGEE. Written as DNA, the CDR3 is TGTCCCAGCAGCGCCGGACAGGGTTGGCAGCCCCAGCATTTT. The encoded protein is CPSSAGQGWQPQHF.

This clonotype appeared a few times. The gene calls are TRBV2 and TRBJ2-5; the D is unclear. This CDR3 is 13 amino acids long. Germline V gene lookup returns CDR1 SNHLY and CDR2 FYNNEI. Trimming removed 8 bases at V and 1 base at J, with 11 bases between. The CDR3 spells CASSGRSQETQYF. The DNA of the CDR3 is TGTGCCAGCTCTGGCAGAAGCCAAGAGACCCAGTACTTC.

CDR3 protein: CASSLGPGQGVYEQYF. CDR3 DNA sequence: TGTGCCAGCAGCTTGGGGCCGGGACAGGGGGTCTACGAGCAGTACTTC. This chain links TRBV7-6 with TRBJ2-7; 11 nucleotides line up with TRBD1. The CDR3 runs 16 residues. The junction had 7 bases not matched to a gene; V was cut back by 3 bases and J by 3 bases. Germline assignment: CDR1 SGHVS and CDR2 FNYEAQ.

As for this clonotype: Given the absence of the conserved phenylalanine or tryptophan at the CDR3 end, a read error is likely. The limits of the CDR3 on the DNA are not certain, so only TCRdb's listed CDR3 is given. The chain has TRBV20-1 and TRBJ2-7. CDR1 is DFQATT and CDR2 is SNEGSKA in the germline V gene (reference sequence). The CDR3 adds up to 13 amino acids, both ends counted. The CDR3 reads CSARDNPNYEQHS.

This chain links TRBV10-1 with TRBJ2-6; TRBD1 matches 9 bases. V lost 3 bases to trimming and J lost 1 base; unmatched junction nucleotides: 7. Germline-derived CDR1 and CDR2 are WNHNN and SYGVQD (reference sequence). CDR3 length: 18 residues. CDR3 coding DNA: TGCGCCAGCAGTGATTCGGGACAGGGTCTTTCTGGGGCCAACGTCCTGACTTTC. This encodes CASSDSGQGLSGANVLTF.

This clonotype appeared many times. This chain links TRBV6-5 with TRBJ1-1; possibly TRBD1 for D (5 bases). CDR1 and CDR2 (germline): MNHEY, SVGAGI. This CDR3 has 13 amino acids. The V gene lost 4 bases and the J gene lost 1 base, with 7 bases spanning the gap. CDR3 loop: CASSFTGNTEAFF. CDR3 bases: TGTGCCAGCAGTTTTACAGGGAACACTGAAGCTTTCTTT.